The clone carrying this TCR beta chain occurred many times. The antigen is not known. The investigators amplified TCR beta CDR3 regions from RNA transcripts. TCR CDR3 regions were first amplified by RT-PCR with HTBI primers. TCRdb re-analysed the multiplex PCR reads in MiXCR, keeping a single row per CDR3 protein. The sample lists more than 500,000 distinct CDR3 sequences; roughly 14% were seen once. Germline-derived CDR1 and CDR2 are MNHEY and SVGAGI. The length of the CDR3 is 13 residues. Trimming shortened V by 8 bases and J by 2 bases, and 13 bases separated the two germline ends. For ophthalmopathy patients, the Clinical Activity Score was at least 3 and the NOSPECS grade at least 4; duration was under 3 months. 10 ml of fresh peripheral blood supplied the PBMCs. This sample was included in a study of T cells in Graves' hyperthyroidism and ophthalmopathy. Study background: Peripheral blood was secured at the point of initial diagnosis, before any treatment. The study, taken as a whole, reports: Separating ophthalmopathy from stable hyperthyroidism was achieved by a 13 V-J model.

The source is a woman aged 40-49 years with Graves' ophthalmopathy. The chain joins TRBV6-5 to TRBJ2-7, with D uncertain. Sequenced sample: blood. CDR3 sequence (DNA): TGTGCCAGCGCATCACGGCCGCCCTACGAGCAGTACTTC. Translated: CASASRPPYEQYF.